Listed below are T cell receptor beta chains from one sample, sequenced in a study of T cell responses to AZD1222 COVID-19 vaccine. Some clones are missing from TCRdb's copy, which holds only in-frame ones; the method was immunoSEQ multiplex PCR. The sample contains more than 95,000 clones, approximately 93% of which appear only once. This specimen was peripheral blood, taken on day 0 of AZD1222 vaccination. The origin of the receptors is an adult in good health. The CDR3 runs from the conserved cysteine through the conserved F or W. The D gene is left open where the match is weak. Expanded clones are given a class, and other clones once, few, many or no size at all.

clone size | D gene | J gene | V gene | CDR3 DNA | CDR3 protein
. | TRBD1 | TRBJ2-7 | TRBV27 | TGTGCCAGCAGTATAAACCGGGACAGGGGCCACGAGCAGTACTTC | CASSINRDRGHEQYF
. | . | TRBJ1-1 | TRBV5-1 | TGCGCCAGCAGCTTAGGCCCTGGCGGACAAGCTTTCTTT | CASSLGPGGQAFF
. | TRBD1 | TRBJ2-7 | TRBV28 | TGTGCCAGCAGTAGGACAGGGACCTACGAGCAGTACTTC | CASSRTGTYEQYF
. | . | TRBJ2-1 | TRBV28 | TGTGCCAGCACCTTACCCCGTACCCGGACCGAGCAGTTCTTC | CASTLPRTRTEQFF
. | . | TRBJ2-7 | TRBV7-9 | TGTGCCAGCAGCCCCCGTAGCGGAACGGAATACGAGCAGTACTTC | CASSPRSGTEYEQYF
. | . | TRBJ2-4 | TRBV6-1 | TGTGCCAGCAGTGACCTGGCGGTAAACATTCAGTACTTC | CASSDLAVNIQYF
. | TRBD2 | TRBJ2-7 | TRBV10-3 | TGTGCCATCAGTGAGTCGATGCGGGAGGAGGCCTACGAGCAGTACTTC | CAISESMREEAYEQYF
once | TRBD1 | TRBJ2-7 | TRBV28 | TGTGCCAGCAGTAACGTGCGGACAGGCGTCGAGCAGTACTTC | CASSNVRTGVEQYF
once | . | TRBJ1-6 | TRBV19 | TGTGCCAGTAGTATCGGGAATTCACCCCTCCACTTT | CASSIGNSPLHF
. | . | TRBJ1-3 | TRBV29-1 | TGCAGCGTTGGCGGTTCCGGAAACACCATATATTTT | CSVGGSGNTIYF
. | . | TRBJ2-4 | TRBV3-1/TRBV3-2 | TGTGCCAGCAGCCAAGACCCCGAAAACATTCAGTACTTC | CASSQDPENIQYF
. | TRBD2 | TRBJ2-1 | TRBV25-1 | TGTGCCAGCAGTGAATCCGCCGGCGGGGGGGCAATAAACCGGCAGTTCTTC | CASSESAGGGAINRQFF
. | . | TRBJ1-2 | TRBV7-9 | TGTGCCAGCAGCTCCTACGTGACAGAAGCTAACTATGGCTACACCTTC | CASSSYVTEANYGYTF
. | . | TRBJ2-2 | TRBV7-8 | TGTGCCAGCACCGGGCGGTGGGGGCCCGGGGAGCTGTTTTTT | CASTGRWGPGELFF
. | TRBD2 | TRBJ2-7 | TRBV19 | TGTGCCAGTAGTACCCGCGGGCTAGCGGGAGGGCCGTCCTACGAGCAGTACTTC | CASSTRGLAGGPSYEQYF
once | . | TRBJ1-1 | TRBV28 | TGTGCCAGCAGTTTATGGAGGCGGCCTTCTGAAGCTTTCTTT | CASSLWRRPSEAFF
. | TRBD1 | TRBJ1-6 | TRBV5-1 | TGCGCCAGCAGCTTGGGACAGGGTAATTCACCCCTCCACTTT | CASSLGQGNSPLHF